What follows is one T cell receptor (beta chain) and its context. Antigen specificity is unknown. This entry belongs to a study of shared clonotypes between healthy human individuals. Broader study findings: Owing to a small donor count, the genetic and exposure-history diversity represented was limited.

The ends lost 2 bases at V and 8 bases at J; junction bases unmatched: 5. Germline CDR1 and CDR2: SQVTM and ANQGSEA. CDR3 size: 13 residues. Genomic DNA from unsorted samples was obtained from approximately 96 million PBMCs (per sample). Among the unsorted PBMC samples, replicate PCRs used around 270 ng DNA, approximately 30,000 T cell genomes. TCRdb's table, derived via immunoSEQ multiplex PCR, lists solely in-frame clones and lacks some. The sample lists roughly 500,000 clones, 78% occurring once. The sequenced sample consisted of PBMCs. The sequence was collected from a woman between 35 and 50 years old in good health. Some clones in this sample may be carry-over from other donors' samples. The chain recombines TRBV29-1 with TRBJ1-2; 10 bases are shared with TRBD1. CDR3 sequence reads: CSVEIGTGEGYTF. DNA of the CDR3: TGCAGCGTTGAAATTGGGACAGGGGAAGGCTACACCTTC. Full variable domain (rest looked up from reference TRBV29-1 and TRBJ1-2): SAVISQKPSRDICQRGTSLTIQCQVDSQVTMMFWYRQQPGQSLTLIATANQGSEATYESGFVIDKFPISRPNLTFSTLTVSNMSPEDSSIYLCSVEIGTGEGYTFGSGTRLTVV.